Below are 26 T cell receptor beta chains sequenced from a single sample in a study of OX40 agonist ivuxolimab in advanced cancers. Assay used: immunoSEQ multiplex PCR; TCRdb lists only in-frame clones, some missing. Altogether some 37,000 clones are present, 65% to 85% being singletons, with the ten largest covering approximately 12%. This sample comprised CD4+ or CD8+ T cells sorted from blood, obtained in a trial of the OX40 agonist ivuxolimab. These receptors came from an adult with an advanced solid tumor such as melanoma, head and neck, liver or kidney cancer.

This clone came up once. The V call is TRBV5-4, the J call TRBJ1-6; no clear D. CDR1 and CDR2 from the germline V gene are SGHNT and YYREEE (reference sequence). V gave up 4 bases and J gave up 9 bases, with 8 bases separating them. The CDR3 length is 12 residues. CDR3 sequence: CASSEPGSPLHF. The CDR3 bases are TGTGCCAGCAGCGAACCGGGTTCACCCCTCCACTTT. Variable domain in full (rest from reference TRBV5-4 and TRBJ1-6): ETGVTQSPTHLIKTRGQQVTLRCSSQSGHNTVSWYQQALGQGPQFIFQYYREEENGRGNFPPRFSGLQFPNYSSELNVNALELDDSALYLCASSEPGSPLHFGNGTRLTVT.

The chain links TRBV11-2 to TRBJ2-1; D perhaps matches TRBD2 (6 bases). The CDR3 contains 14 residues. Germline CDR1 reads SGHAT; CDR2 reads FQNNGV. V lost 0 bases, J lost 9 bases, and 12 bases lay in between. Here the CDR3 reads CASSLEPAGGEQFF. The CDR3 bases are TGTGCCAGCAGCTTAGAGCCAGCGGGCGGTGAGCAGTTCTTC.

The CDR3 DNA reads TGTGCCACTAAAAGCGGACAGATGGGGTTGAACACTGAAGCTTTCTTT. Translation gives CATKSGQMGLNTEAFF. The chain employs TRBV10-3 and TRBJ1-1; the D gene is possibly TRBD1 (6 bases). The CDR3 covers 16 residues. Looked up from germline, CDR1 is ENHRY and CDR2 is SYGVKD. V lost 10 bases and J lost 0, with 21 bases in between.

This clone is medium-sized (0.01 to 0.1%) by share. The rearrangement links TRBV15 to TRBJ1-2; TRBD1 matches 10 bases. CDR1 LNHNV and CDR2 YYDKDF come from the germline V gene (reference sequence). V lost 3 bases, J lost 7 bases, and 8 bases stayed unmatched. The CDR3 spans 15 residues. This CDR3 is CATSRRQGAQGGYTF. CDR3 sequence (DNA): TGTGCCACCAGCAGGCGACAGGGGGCGCAGGGTGGCTACACCTTC.

The rearrangement uses TRBV5-6 and TRBJ1-1, with D uncertain. This CDR3 contains 14 residues. Germline values: CDR1 SGHDT, CDR2 YYEEEE. The V and J ends lost 3 bases and 1 base respectively, with 10 bases between them. This chain's CDR3 is CASSSWRRNTEAFF. CDR3 nucleotide sequence: TGTGCCAGCAGCTCCTGGAGGCGGAACACTGAAGCTTTCTTT. The entire variable domain, with the rest obtained from reference TRBV5-6 and TRBJ1-1, is as follows: DAGVTQSPTHLIKTRGQQVTLRCSPKSGHDTVSWYQQALGQGPQFIFQYYEEEERQRGNFPDRFSGHQFPNYSSELNVNALLLGDSALYLCASSSWRRNTEAFFGQGTRLTVV.

The chain employs TRBV5-6 and TRBJ1-2; 9 positions agree with TRBD1. V lost 3 bases and J lost 6; bases outside the gene matches: 3. The CDR3 is 13 amino acids. Germline values: CDR1 SGHDT, CDR2 YYEEEE. The DNA for the CDR3 is TGTGCCAGCAGCTGGACAGGGGAGGATGGCTACACCTTC. Translated: CASSWTGEDGYTF.

The chain joins TRBV23-1 to TRBJ2-7; D may be TRBD2 (5 bases). TRBV23-1 is designated an ORF whose function remains uncertain. This CDR3 has 15 residues. Between the trimmed V and J ends, which lost 6 bases and 0 bases, there was a span of 15 bases. The CDR3 spells CASSPVEESSYEQYF. CDR3 in DNA: TGCGCCAGCAGCCCTGTGGAGGAAAGCTCCTACGAGCAGTACTTC.

V usage is TRBV7-9 and J usage is TRBJ2-2; TRBD2 aligns across 15 bases. The CDR3 is made up of 17 amino acids. CDR1 is SEHNR and CDR2 is FQNEAQ in the germline V gene (reference sequence). The V gene end was trimmed by 5 bases and the J gene end by 5 bases; junction bases not matched to a gene: 6. CDR3 loop: CASSPMGLAGGTGELFF. Written as DNA, the CDR3 is TGTGCCAGCAGCCCCATGGGACTAGCGGGGGGAACCGGGGAGCTGTTTTTT.

This clone has a single count. This rearrangement joins TRBV11-3 to TRBJ2-5; D not certain. This CDR3 contains 15 residues. CDR1 SGHNT and CDR2 YENEEA come from the germline V gene. Trimming pared 1 base from V and 2 bases from J, leaving 11 bases between. The CDR3 region has the DNA TGTGCCAGCAGCTTAGGTACAGCCCCTCAAGAGACCCAGTACTTC. Protein sequence: CASSLGTAPQETQYF.

The chain links TRBV28 to TRBJ1-3; no firm D call. The CDR3 spans 12 residues. Trimming took 5 bases from V and 6 from J, leaving 8 bases between them. Germline loops: CDR1 MDHEN, CDR2 SYDVKM. The CDR3 sequence: CASSKPVNTIYF. DNA of the CDR3: TGTGCCAGCAGTAAGCCGGTAAACACCATATATTTT.

The J gene is TRBJ1-4, the V gene TRBV10-1; TRBD1 might be the D (5 bases). Germline loops: CDR1 WNHNN, CDR2 SYGVQD (reference sequence). The length of the CDR3 is 13 residues. V lost 5 bases to trimming and J lost 7 bases, with 11 bases between them. CDR3 residues: CASSLAGSEKLFF. The CDR3 nucleotides are TGCGCCAGCAGTTTGGCAGGGAGTGAAAAACTGTTTTTT.

Concerning this clone itself: A far larger clone is one nucleotide away, so this likely arose from a read error. The chain joins TRBV10-3 to TRBJ2-6; D unresolved. Trimming removed 5 bases at V and 0 bases at J, with 8 bases between. Germline CDR1 reads ENHRY; CDR2 reads SYGVKD. The CDR3 totals 15 residues. Here the CDR3 DNA reads TGTGCCATCAGTCGGAGAAGCTCTGGGGCCAACGTCCTGACTTTC. It codes for CAISRRSSGANVLTF.

The gene calls are TRBV11-2 and TRBJ1-2; D not resolved. There are 12 residues in the CDR3. The germline V gene encodes CDR1 SGHAT and CDR2 FQNNGV. V lost 3 bases to trimming and J lost 7 bases, with 9 bases between them. The CDR3: CASSFQEIGYTF. CDR3 coding DNA: TGTGCCAGCAGCTTCCAGGAAATTGGCTACACCTTC.

The table lists this clone with a count of one. This sequence joins TRBV15 and TRBJ1-1; no clear D gene. V was shortened by 4 bases and J by 1 base, with 22 bases between the two germline ends. This CDR3 is 18 amino acids long. Germline CDR1 reads LNHNV; CDR2 reads YYDKDF (reference sequence). CDR3 residues: CATSMPRIFLGENTEAFF. The CDR3 bases are TGTGCCACCAGCATGCCTAGGATTTTTCTTGGGGAGAACACTGAAGCTTTCTTT.

The CDR3 sequence: CASSQEGTDTQYF. The CDR3 DNA follows: TGTGCCAGCAGCCAAGAGGGCACAGATACGCAGTATTTT. The chain joins TRBV4-2 to TRBJ2-3; D ambiguous. Trimming shortened V by 0 bases and J by 1 base, and 2 bases separated the two germline ends. Germline V CDR1 and CDR2: LGHNA, YNFKEQ. This CDR3 is built from 13 residues.

CDR3 sequence: CASSPNPGVSYEQYF. CDR3 nucleotides: TGTGCCAGCAGCCCGAATCCGGGAGTCTCCTACGAGCAGTACTTC. V gene TRBV5-4 combines with J gene TRBJ2-7; D perhaps matches TRBD2 (6 bases). Trimming removed 4 bases at V and 0 bases at J, with 14 bases between. CDR3 length equals 15 residues. Germline CDR1 SGHNT, CDR2 YYREEE (reference sequence).

This clone has a single count. The rearrangement links TRBV2 to TRBJ1-5; D gene unclear. The V and J ends lost 5 bases and 4 bases respectively, with 3 bases between them. Germline CDR1 and CDR2: SNHLY and FYNNEI. This CDR3 is built from 11 residues. CDR3 sequence reads: CASSNNQPQHF. The CDR3 DNA reads TGTGCCAGCAGTAATAATCAGCCCCAGCATTTT.

The chain joins TRBV7-6 to TRBJ2-2, with TRBD1 identical over 10 bases. The J segment lost 4 bases and the V segment lost 0 bases, leaving 5 bases of the junction unmatched. CDR1 is SGHVS, CDR2 FNYEAQ, per germline. CDR3 size: 17 residues. The CDR3 loop is CASSLAGQGKSTGELFF. CDR3 DNA: TGTGCCAGCAGCTTAGCGGGACAGGGGAAGAGCACCGGGGAGCTGTTTTTT.

The table lists this clone with a count of one. The CDR3 is CASSRQGEPGTEAFF. The CDR3 DNA is TGTGCCAGCAGTCGTCAGGGTGAGCCAGGCACTGAAGCTTTCTTT. The chain is built from TRBV6-1 and TRBJ1-1, with D maybe TRBD1 (5 bases). The V gene's germline CDR1 is MNHNS and CDR2 SASEGT. V was shortened by 5 bases and J by 4 bases, with 17 bases between the two germline ends. The length of the CDR3 is 15 residues.

The CDR3 DNA reads TGTGCCAGCAGCCAAGAGGGGACCAGGCGGGAAAAACTGTTTTTT. Protein: CASSQEGTRREKLFF. The chain employs TRBV4-2 and TRBJ1-4; weak D call: TRBD1 (5 bases). With 0 bases removed from V and 8 bases from J, the gap between germline ends came to 13 bases. CDR1 and CDR2 (germline): LGHNA, YNFKEQ. This CDR3 region has 15 residues.

V and J are TRBV29-1 and TRBJ1-1, with TRBD1 as a possible D gene (5 bases). The CDR3 has 12 amino acids. The V and J ends lost 6 bases and 4 bases respectively, with 12 bases between them. Germline V lookup: CDR1 SQVTM, CDR2 ANQGSEA. The DNA of the CDR3 is TGCAGCGTGATGGGTAGGGGCACTGAAGCTTTCTTT. It is translated as CSVMGRGTEAFF. The full variable domain, completed using reference TRBV29-1 and TRBJ1-1, is SAVISQKPSRDICQRGTSLTIQCQVDSQVTMMFWYRQQPGQSLTLIATANQGSEATYESGFVIDKFPISRPNLTFSTLTVSNMSPEDSSIYLCSVMGRGTEAFFGQGTRLTVV.

V and J are TRBV9 and TRBJ2-2; possibly TRBD1 or TRBD2 for D (5 bases each). Per the germline V gene, CDR1 is SGDLS and CDR2 is YYNGEE. The CDR3 is 15 residues long. Trimming removed 1 base at V and 3 bases at J, with 10 bases between. The CDR3 coding sequence is TGTGCCAGCAGCGTAACGGGGCTGTACACCGGGGAGCTGTTTTTT. It yields the protein CASSVTGLYTGELFF.

This clone was counted once. This chain links TRBV14 with TRBJ2-7, with 8 positions matching TRBD1. Germline CDR1 is SGHDN and CDR2 is FVKESK. This CDR3 comprises 14 residues. J gave up 1 base and V 4 bases, and 3 bases lay outside the gene matches. The CDR3 DNA is TGTGCCAGCAGCCGACAGGGGAAATCCTACGAGCAGTACTTC. It translates to CASSRQGKSYEQYF.

This clone was observed a single time. Other DNA sequences of this sample code for an identical CDR3. This chain joins TRBV6-6 and TRBJ2-2; a weak D match, TRBD2 (6 bases). Germline assignment: CDR1 MNHNY and CDR2 SVGAGI (reference sequence). The CDR3 length is 15 residues. Trimming removed 1 base from V and 3 bases from J, with 9 bases in between. The CDR3 sequence is CASSYWGGDTGELFF. For the CDR3, the DNA is TGTGCCAGCAGTTACTGGGGAGGTGACACCGGGGAGCTGTTTTTT.

This clone was counted a single time. The CDR3 coding sequence is TGTGCCTGGAGTGCGTTAGGGACAGGGCATTTGTACTTC. Protein: CAWSALGTGHLYF. The rearrangement uses TRBV30 and TRBJ2-7, with 9 bases identical to TRBD1. The CDR3 loop spans 13 amino acids. From germline, CDR1 is GTSNPN and CDR2 SVGIG (reference sequence). The V segment lost 1 base and the J segment 12 bases; nucleotides outside the gene matches: 10.

For the CDR3, the DNA is TGTGCCAGCTTGGATGGTACTAGCTGGTTTGACACCGGGGAGCTGTTTTTT. Its translation: CASLDGTSWFDTGELFF. This chain connects TRBV2 to TRBJ2-2, with D tentatively TRBD2 (6 bases). Germline V gene data show CDR1 as SNHLY and CDR2 as FYNNEI. The CDR3 is made up of 17 amino acids. Trimming stripped 8 bases from V and 3 bases from J, with 22 bases between.